This T cell receptor beta chain appears in the sequencing data of a study of T and B cells in COVID-19 patients. At the level of the study: Peripheral blood came from COVID-19 patients with active infection or after recovery. Of around 21 active-infection patients, 18 carried comorbidities linked to unfavorable COVID-19 outcome. Overall study results and limits: In COVID-19 patients, T cell receptor beta variable and joining gene use was reportedly strongly skewed. Highly clonal in active COVID-19, TRB repertoires exceeded healthy-donor diversity and richness at recovery.

This clonotype was counted between two and nine times. As yet, its antigen is unknown. TRB rearrangements were amplified by multiplex PCR with BIOMED2 TRB-A/B primers. TCRdb used MiXCR to reprocess the multiplex PCR reads, holding one entry per CDR3 protein. The sample carries under 7,500 distinct CDR3 sequences, roughly a quarter recorded once. The CDR3 runs 13 residues. Trimming left V 4 bases short and J 2 bases short, with 8 bases between. CDR1 and CDR2 from the germline V gene are SGHDN and FVKESK. Each TRB amplification used roughly 220-550 ng of genomic DNA from blood. The sequence was obtained from a human donor with active COVID-19. Sequenced material: blood. The J gene is TRBJ2-5, the V gene TRBV14; D is possibly TRBD1 (6 bases). For the CDR3, the DNA is TGTGCCAGCAGCCGGGACATACAAGAGACCCAGTACTTC. Its protein product is CASSRDIQETQYF.